This T cell receptor (beta chain) comes out of a study of blood T cell repertoires in COVID-19. At the level of the study: Sites in the United States, Italy and Spain provided acute and convalescent COVID-19 samples. Sources were T cells, B-cell-depleted T cells, or PBMCs; the material itself was cDNA or gDNA.

Authors' methods: Amplification of reference gene primers provided the estimated nucleated cell counts. Data came from immunoSEQ multiplex PCR; TCRdb stores just in-frame clones and leaves some out. V, J and clone size were drawn from that table, and D and trimming were deduced from the DNA. The data hold about 55,000 clones, with under 90% observed a single time. CDR1 is LNHDA and CDR2 is SQIVND in the germline V gene (reference sequence). The V end was cut by 3 bases, the J end by 4 bases, with 7 bases between. The CDR3 length is 13 residues. The sequenced sample consisted of peripheral blood. The receptor was derived from a man aged 70-80 years with acute or convalescent COVID-19. The rearrangement links TRBV19 to TRBJ2-1; D is unresolved. The CDR3 reads CASSISRYNEQFF. The CDR3 nucleotides read TGTGCCAGTAGTATTAGTAGATACAATGAGCAGTTCTTC.